This T cell receptor (beta chain) appears in the sequencing data of a study of CD8+CD57+ T cells in acquired aplastic anemia. Study information: DNA from sorted CD4+ and CD8+ cells averaged 3.2 ug. Study-level points and caveats: Overlapping CD8+ CDR3 repertoires of patients and controls contained nearly 30 shared sequences.

Patients chosen for sequencing had shown CD8+CD57+ cell expansion by flow cytometry. None of the patients had been given any therapy when their blood was sampled. The CDR3 consists of 15 residues. The germline CDR1 and CDR2 sequences are MNHEY and SMNVEV (reference sequence). J was trimmed by 9 bases and V by 5 bases; bases with no gene match: 14. This clonotype showed up just a few times. The antigen is not known. CDR3 and TCR beta VDJ profiling relied on genomic DNA as the template. MiXCR was run by TCRdb on the reads, yielding one entry per CDR3 protein. The sample contains about 160,000 distinct CDR3 sequences, 48% of which appear only once.

The sample was sorted CD4+, CD8+, or CD8+CD57+ T cells (not recorded which) from PBMCs. The gene calls are TRBV27 and TRBJ2-5; 8 bases align to TRBD1. The sequence was collected from a human donor with aplastic anemia. The CDR3 is CASSPSGQENPSQYF. DNA for the CDR3: TGTGCCAGCAGTCCATCGGGACAGGAAAATCCGTCCCAGTACTTC.